One and the same sample provided the 23 T cell receptor beta chains below, sequenced in a study of shared clonotypes between healthy human individuals (dated by TCRdb to the early 2020s). Library creation used the immunoSEQ multiplex PCR assay. TCRdb provides this immuneACCESS table in a form limited to in-frame rearrangements. Some clones are lacking; in checked studies, under half of them reflect an unresolved V gene, and why the rest are absent is not known. The sample table holds 550,000 to 700,000 clones, of which around three quarters were seen once. The top ten constitute roughly 1.9% of the sample. The sequenced sample was memory CD4+ T cells sorted from blood. The intended sense of this specimen's cell subset or site label: CD45RA-negative fraction. The receptors were gathered from a woman under 40 in good health.

This clone has more than one count but fewer than ten. The gene calls are TRBV6-5 and TRBJ2-5; tentative D call: TRBD1 (6 bases). Germline loops: CDR1 MNHEY, CDR2 SVGAGI. The CDR3 has 15 residues. V was shortened by 2 bases and J by 5 bases, with 15 bases between the two germline ends. The CDR3: CASSYGDTRVETQYF. The CDR3 DNA follows: TGTGCCAGCAGTTACGGGGACACACGGGTCGAGACCCAGTACTTC.

The chain recombines TRBV28 with TRBJ1-5, with D unclear. The V gene's germline CDR1 is MDHEN and CDR2 SYDVKM. The CDR3 is 13 amino acids. The germline V and J ends were trimmed by 4 bases and 5 bases, with 9 bases remaining between them. CDR3 residues: CASSSQGDQPQHF. For the CDR3, the DNA is TGTGCCAGCAGTTCACAAGGAGATCAGCCCCAGCATTTT. The variable domain in full, with the rest retrieved from reference TRBV28 and TRBJ1-5, is DVKVTQSSRYLVKRTGEKVFLECVQDMDHENMFWYRQDPGLGLRLIYFSYDVKMKEKGDIPEGYSVSREKKERFSLILESASTNQTSMYLCASSSQGDQPQHFGDGTRLSIL.

This chain connects TRBV27 to TRBJ1-2, with 9 bases matching TRBD1. The trim removed 2 bases at V and 8 bases at J, leaving 9 bases unmatched. Germline V lookup: CDR1 MNHEY, CDR2 SMNVEV (reference sequence). This CDR3 spans 15 amino acids. The CDR3 DNA sequence: TGTGCCAGCAGTTTACGGACCCCGACAGGGGGGGGCTACACCTTC. Its protein is CASSLRTPTGGGYTF.

In this sample, this clone turned up many times. V and J are TRBV7-2 and TRBJ2-2; D is ambiguous. This CDR3 spans 14 amino acids. Trimming cost V 6 bases and J 5 bases, with 13 bases left between them. CDR1 is SGHTA and CDR2 is FQGNSA in the germline V gene. CDR3 amino acids: CASSRAPRTGELFF. CDR3 sequence (DNA): TGTGCCAGCAGTCGAGCGCCCCGTACCGGGGAGCTGTTTTTT.

The chain links TRBV5-1 to TRBJ2-2; perhaps TRBD2 as D (6 bases). Trimming took off 0 bases at V and 7 bases at J, with 19 bases between the two ends. This CDR3 region has 17 residues. Germline V gives CDR1 SGHRS, CDR2 YFSETQ. The CDR3 DNA sequence: TGCGCCAGCAGCTTGGAAGGCGGAGGGCCGCGTCACGGGGAGCTGTTTTTT. Its protein product is CASSLEGGGPRHGELFF. Full variable domain (rest looked up from reference TRBV5-1 and TRBJ2-2): KAGVTQTPRYLIKTRGQQVTLSCSPISGHRSVSWYQQTPGQGLQFLFEYFSETQRNKGNFPGRFSGRQFSNSRSEMNVSTLELGDSALYLCASSLEGGGPRHGELFFGEGSRLTVL.

The rearrangement links TRBV7-6 to TRBJ2-7, with a weak D call TRBD2 (6 bases). With 1 base removed from V and 0 bases from J, the gap between germline ends came to 10 bases. This CDR3 contains 15 residues. CDR1 and CDR2 from the germline V gene are SGHVS and FNYEAQ. The DNA for the CDR3 is TGTGCCAGCAGCTTAGGGGGGGAGGCCTCCTACGAGCAGTACTTC. Residues: CASSLGGEASYEQYF.

This clone has only a few counts. The genes are TRBV27 and TRBJ2-7; no clear D gene. CDR3 size: 12 residues. The V end was cut by 5 bases, the J end by 4 bases, with 9 bases between. Germline V gene sequence: CDR1 MNHEY, CDR2 SMNVEV (reference sequence). In nucleotides, the CDR3 is TGTGCCAGCAGTCGAACCAGATACGAGCAGTACTTC. It encodes CASSRTRYEQYF.

The chain links TRBV28 to TRBJ2-7, with D perhaps TRBD1 (6 bases). V was pared by 5 bases and J by 1 base, with 15 bases between. The CDR3 totals 15 residues. From germline, CDR1 is MDHEN and CDR2 SYDVKM. The CDR3 loop is CASSKRQAKSYEQYF. Here the CDR3 DNA reads TGTGCCAGCAGTAAAAGACAGGCGAAATCCTACGAGCAGTACTTC.

As concerns this clone: This sample includes further DNA sequences coding for the same CDR3. The chain employs TRBV5-1 and TRBJ1-2; tentatively, D is TRBD1 (6 bases). V lost 2 bases and J lost 2, with 7 bases in between. The CDR3 consists of 13 residues. Germline V gene sequence: CDR1 SGHRS, CDR2 YFSETQ. The CDR3 DNA is TGCGCCAGCAGCTTAAGGGGGAACTATGGCTACACCTTC. It translates to CASSLRGNYGYTF.

In regard to this clone: The CDR3 does not close with the conserved phenylalanine or tryptophan, likely indicating a read error. The DNA is left out, because the CDR3 cannot be placed on it with certainty; the CDR3 is given as TCRdb lists it. This chain joins TRBV6-4 and TRBJ2-7; the D segment call TRBD2 is taken from the table without a DNA check. CDR1 MRHNA and CDR2 SNTAGT come from the germline V gene. Including both end residues, the CDR3 is 13 amino acids long. Here the CDR3 reads CASSLPASSGDTP.

The chain has TRBV2 and TRBJ2-2, with D uncertain. The CDR3 runs 13 residues. From germline, CDR1 is SNHLY and CDR2 FYNNEI. Between the trimmed V and J ends, which lost 4 bases and 5 bases, there was a span of 8 bases. The CDR3 is CASSVGVTGELFF. The CDR3 DNA sequence: TGTGCCAGCAGTGTAGGAGTTACCGGGGAGCTGTTTTTT.

The chain has TRBV6-1 and TRBJ1-2; D ambiguous. The V gene lost 3 bases and the J gene lost 5 bases, with 10 bases spanning the gap. The CDR3 totals 13 residues. Germline V gene data show CDR1 as MNHNS and CDR2 as SASEGT. CDR3 protein: CASSEYPGYGYTF. In nucleotides, the CDR3 is TGTGCCAGCAGTGAGTATCCCGGGTATGGCTACACCTTC.

The genes are TRBV29-1 and TRBJ2-2, with D possibly being TRBD1 (5 bases). V lost 4 bases and J 9 bases, leaving 9 bases between the germline ends. From germline, CDR1 is SQVTM and CDR2 ANQGSEA. The CDR3 is 11 residues long. CDR3 loop: CSVVWGRELFF. CDR3 in DNA: TGCAGCGTTGTTTGGGGCCGGGAGCTGTTTTTT.

The V gene is TRBV28, the J gene TRBJ2-1; 7 bases align to TRBD2. Germline V CDR1 and CDR2: MDHEN, SYDVKM. With 3 bases clipped from V and 3 bases from J, the junction kept 5 bases outside the gene matches. The CDR3 is 15 amino acids. The CDR3 DNA reads TGTGCCAGCAGTTTCCTCCTAGCGGTCTACAATGAGCAGTTCTTC. Protein: CASSFLLAVYNEQFF.

This clone was found a few times. The chain couples TRBV9 to TRBJ2-7; D ambiguous. The CDR3 totals 12 residues. The ends were cut back, 3 bases at V and 6 bases at J, with 10 bases in the middle. CDR1 and CDR2 (germline): SGDLS, YYNGEE. As DNA, the CDR3 is TGTGCCAGCAGCGCGGGTTTCGGCGAGCAGTACTTC. It codes for CASSAGFGEQYF.

This clone was seen a handful of times. The V and J genes are TRBV6-1 and TRBJ2-7; TRBD1 might be the D (5 bases). The V gene lost 6 bases and the J gene lost 1 base, with 13 bases spanning the gap. This CDR3 has 14 amino acids. CDR1 and CDR2 (germline): MNHNS, SASEGT. CDR3 bases: TGTGCCAGCAGCGGCTGGCAGGGATCCTACGAGCAGTACTTC. Translated, it gives CASSGWQGSYEQYF.

The chain couples TRBV6-6 to TRBJ2-3, with D hard to call. The CDR3 has 15 residues. Deletions cut 2 bases from V and 0 bases from J, with 9 bases between. The V gene's germline CDR1 is MNHNY and CDR2 SVGAGI (reference sequence). CDR3 nucleotide sequence: TGTGCCAGCAGTTACGCGAGTACGAGCACAGATACGCAGTATTTT. Translating it yields CASSYASTSTDTQYF.

The chain uses TRBV19 and TRBJ2-7; D could derive from TRBD1 or TRBD2 (5 bases each). Per germline, CDR1 LNHDA and CDR2 SQIVND (reference sequence). Trimming removed 6 bases at V and 4 bases at J, with 16 bases between. The CDR3 spans 14 residues. This CDR3 reads CASRSGTTGYEQYF. CDR3 in DNA: TGTGCCAGTAGGTCCGGGACCACTGGATACGAGCAGTACTTC.

The chain has TRBV7-9 and TRBJ2-5, with TRBD2 matching over 10 bases. Germline CDR1 reads SEHNR; CDR2 reads FQNEAQ (reference sequence). J was trimmed by 4 bases and V by 1 base; bases with no gene match: 9. This CDR3 has 17 amino acids. In DNA form, the CDR3 reads TGTGCCAGCAGCTTAGTCTTTACTAGCGGGATTTTAGAGACCCAGTACTTC. Protein: CASSLVFTSGILETQYF.

The chain uses TRBV2 and TRBJ2-5; the D is unclear. The CDR3 runs to 11 residues. Trimming took off 5 bases at V and 5 bases at J, with 6 bases between the two ends. Germline CDR1 is SNHLY and CDR2 is FYNNEI. CDR3 coding DNA: TGTGCCAGCAGTCGGGTTGAGACCCAGTACTTC. Its protein is CASSRVETQYF.

The chain employs TRBV5-1 and TRBJ2-5; 10 positions agree with TRBD1. Germline V gene sequence: CDR1 SGHRS, CDR2 YFSETQ. V dropped 6 bases and J dropped 2; count of bases not matched to a gene: 1. The CDR3 covers 13 residues. Here the CDR3 reads CASMGQGQETQYF. CDR3 DNA: TGCGCCAGCATGGGACAGGGGCAAGAGACCCAGTACTTC.

The chain is built from TRBV5-4 and TRBJ2-6, with no clear D. Germline CDR1 reads SGHNT; CDR2 reads YYREEE (reference sequence). V was clipped by 4 bases and J by 5 bases, with 10 bases between them. This CDR3 comprises 14 residues. The CDR3 nucleotides are TGTGCCAGCAGCCCTTCTTACAGGGCCAACGTCCTGACTTTC. Its protein is CASSPSYRANVLTF.

This rearrangement joins TRBV25-1 to TRBJ2-3, with TRBD2 matching 9 bases. J gave up 1 base and V 4 bases, and 6 bases lay outside the gene matches. The CDR3 totals 16 residues. CDR1 is MGHDK and CDR2 is SYGVNS in the germline V gene. CDR3 in DNA: TGTGCCAGCAGTGCCGGGCGGGAGGGAGGCACAGATACGCAGTATTTT. It yields the protein CASSAGREGGTDTQYF.